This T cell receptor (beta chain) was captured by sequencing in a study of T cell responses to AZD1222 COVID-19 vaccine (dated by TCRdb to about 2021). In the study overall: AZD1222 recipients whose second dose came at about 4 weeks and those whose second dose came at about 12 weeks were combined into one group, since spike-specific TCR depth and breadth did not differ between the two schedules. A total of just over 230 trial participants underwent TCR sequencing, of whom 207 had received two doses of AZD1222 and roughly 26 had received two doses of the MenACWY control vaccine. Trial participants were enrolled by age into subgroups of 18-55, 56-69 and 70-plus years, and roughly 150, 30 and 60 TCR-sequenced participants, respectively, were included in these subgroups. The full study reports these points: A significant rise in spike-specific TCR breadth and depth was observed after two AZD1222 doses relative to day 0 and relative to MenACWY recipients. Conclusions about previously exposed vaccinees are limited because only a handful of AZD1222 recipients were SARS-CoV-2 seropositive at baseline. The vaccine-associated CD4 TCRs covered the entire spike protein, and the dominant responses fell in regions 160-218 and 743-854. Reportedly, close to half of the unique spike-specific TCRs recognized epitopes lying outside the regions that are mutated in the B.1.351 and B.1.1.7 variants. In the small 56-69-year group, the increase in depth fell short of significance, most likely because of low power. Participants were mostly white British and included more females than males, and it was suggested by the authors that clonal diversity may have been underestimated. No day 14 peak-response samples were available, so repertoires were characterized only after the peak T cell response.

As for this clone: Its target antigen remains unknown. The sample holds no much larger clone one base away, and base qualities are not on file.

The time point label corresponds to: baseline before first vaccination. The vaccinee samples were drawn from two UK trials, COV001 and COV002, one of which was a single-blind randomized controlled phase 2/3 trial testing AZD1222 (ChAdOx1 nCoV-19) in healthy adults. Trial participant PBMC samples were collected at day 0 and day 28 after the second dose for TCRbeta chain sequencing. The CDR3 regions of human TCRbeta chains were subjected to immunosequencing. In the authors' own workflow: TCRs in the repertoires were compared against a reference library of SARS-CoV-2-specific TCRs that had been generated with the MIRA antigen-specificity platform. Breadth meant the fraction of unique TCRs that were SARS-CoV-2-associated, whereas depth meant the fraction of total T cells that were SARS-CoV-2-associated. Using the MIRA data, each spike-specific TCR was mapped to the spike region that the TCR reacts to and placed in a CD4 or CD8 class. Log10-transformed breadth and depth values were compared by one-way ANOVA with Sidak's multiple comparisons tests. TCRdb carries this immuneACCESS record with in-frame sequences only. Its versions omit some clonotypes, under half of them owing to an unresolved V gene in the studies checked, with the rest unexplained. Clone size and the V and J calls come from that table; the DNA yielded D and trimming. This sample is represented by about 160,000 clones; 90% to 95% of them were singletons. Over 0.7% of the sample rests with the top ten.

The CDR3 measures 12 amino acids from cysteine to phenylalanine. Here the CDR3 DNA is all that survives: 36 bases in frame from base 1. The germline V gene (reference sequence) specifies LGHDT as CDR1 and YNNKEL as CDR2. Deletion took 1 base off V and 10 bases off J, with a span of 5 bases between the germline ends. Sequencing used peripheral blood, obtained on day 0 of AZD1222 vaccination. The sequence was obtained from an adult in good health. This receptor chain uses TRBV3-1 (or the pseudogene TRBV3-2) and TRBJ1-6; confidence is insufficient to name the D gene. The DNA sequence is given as TGTGCCAGCAGCCAAGCGCCCTCACCCCTCCACTTT. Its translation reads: CASSQAPSPLHF.